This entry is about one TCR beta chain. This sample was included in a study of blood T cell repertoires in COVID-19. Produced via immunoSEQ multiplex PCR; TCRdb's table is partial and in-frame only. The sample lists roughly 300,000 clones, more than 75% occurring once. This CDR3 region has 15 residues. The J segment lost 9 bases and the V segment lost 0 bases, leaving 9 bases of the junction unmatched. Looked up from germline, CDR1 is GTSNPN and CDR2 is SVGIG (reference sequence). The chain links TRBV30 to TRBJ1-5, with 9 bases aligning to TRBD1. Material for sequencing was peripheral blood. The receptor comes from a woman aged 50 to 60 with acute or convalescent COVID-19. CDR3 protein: CAWSVRTGVLGPQHF. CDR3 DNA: TGTGCCTGGAGTGTCCGGACAGGGGTTTTAGGGCCCCAGCATTTT.